This TCR beta chain was identified during a study of blood T cell repertoires in COVID-19. All enrollees were roughly 18 to 95 years old and from fewer than 30 US areas. Sequenced by immunoSEQ multiplex PCR; TCRdb stores in-frame clones only, minus some. Of some 340,000 clones in the sample, about 89% are singletons; the top ten hold about 5.7%. The CDR3 has 15 residues. V dropped 10 bases and J dropped 4 bases, with 22 bases sitting between them. The germline V gene has CDR1 SNHLY and CDR2 FYNNEI. This sequence was found in a woman in her twenties or thirties who had recovered from COVID-19. Sample: PBMCs or T cells enriched from blood (not recorded which). The V call is TRBV2, the J call TRBJ1-2, with D unresolved. CDR3 DNA sequence: TGTGCCAACCAACGGGAGGACGAGTCGTTCTATGGCTACACCTTC. It yields the protein CANQREDESFYGYTF.